This note documents a single TCR beta chain sequence. Its target is unknown. A multiplex PCR was run with 60 Vbeta primers and 13 Jbeta primers. As processed by the authors: Later reanalysis found 80 million or so unique TCR beta chains, roughly 10 million of them shared. Profiled with immunoSEQ multiplex PCR; TCRdb holds only in-frame clones, not every one. Clonal size and the V and J genes are those of that table, whereas D and trimming came from the DNA. The sample holds about 180,000 clones; roughly 77% are singletons and the top ten take 1.5% to 2%. This sample is part of a study of cytomegalovirus exposure and HLA in healthy donors. The CDR3 spans 16 residues. Trimming took 4 bases from V and 1 from J; bases not matched to a gene: 6. From germline, CDR1 is SGHDT and CDR2 YYEEEE. Study-level findings and limits: Immune exposure data for these donors was limited to CMV serostatus.

The sample comprised PBMCs. The V and J genes are TRBV5-6 and TRBJ2-1, with 9 bases identical to TRBD1. The TCR sequence derives from a woman aged 25 to 39 in good health and CMV-seronegative. CDR3 residues: CASSASGTGSYNEQFF. CDR3 coding DNA: TGTGCCAGCAGCGCGTCAGGGACAGGGTCCTACAATGAGCAGTTCTTC.